This T cell receptor (beta chain) was observed in a study of naive and memory T cell subsets. V was cut by 2 bases and J by 7 bases, with 12 bases left in between. Germline V gene lookup returns CDR1 DFQATT and CDR2 SNEGSKA (reference sequence). The CDR3 runs to 14 residues. Four PCR rounds used nested alpha and beta constant region primers plus the SP2 primer. TCRdb processed the UMI-ligation and nested PCR reads anew with MiXCR; each CDR3 protein has one entry. The table has about 30,000 distinct CDR3 sequences, about 7.4% seen once. The treatment: skin biopsy from PPD injection site in Mantoux-positive individual. A UMI-containing oligonucleotide was joined by 3' ligation to the TCR cDNA template.

The chain combines TRBV20-1 with TRBJ1-6; D uncertain. Specimen: skin, collected from a tuberculin skin test site. This receptor was taken from an adult in good health. The CDR3, as DNA: TGCAGTGCTAGAAACGGCCCACGGAATTCACCCCTCCACTTT. Translation gives CSARNGPRNSPLHF.